These 14 T cell receptor beta chains came from one sample sequenced in a study of blood T cell repertoires in COVID-19. Measured with immunoSEQ multiplex PCR; TCRdb has only the in-frame clones, and not every one. The sample holds 200,000 or so clones, roughly 90% seen once. Sequencing used PBMCs or T cells enriched from blood (not recorded which). The receptor source for this set is a woman between 25 and 40 years old who had recovered from COVID-19.

The rearrangement links TRBV27 to TRBJ1-4, with D unclear. The germline V gene encodes CDR1 MNHEY and CDR2 SMNVEV (reference sequence). The CDR3 spans 15 residues. Trimming removed 6 bases from V and 0 bases from J, with 11 bases in between. The CDR3 coding sequence is TGTGCCAGCAGGTCTCGTCTTGCAACTAATGAAAAACTGTTTTTT. It yields the protein CASRSRLATNEKLFF.

This chain links TRBV29-1 with TRBJ2-3, with TRBD1 matching over 8 bases. The trim removed 5 bases at V and 2 bases at J, leaving 12 bases unmatched. The CDR3 sequence is 16 residues long. Germline-derived CDR1 and CDR2 are SQVTM and ANQGSEA. Here the CDR3 reads CSVHDRGDLYTDTQYF. DNA of the CDR3: TGCAGCGTTCATGACAGGGGAGATCTGTACACAGATACGCAGTATTTT.

The chain uses TRBV18 and TRBJ1-2, with D hard to call. The germline V gene has CDR1 KGHSH and CDR2 LQKENI. This CDR3 has 13 residues. V gave up 3 bases and J gave up 3 bases, with 8 bases separating them. The CDR3 sequence is CASSPGAHYGYTF. CDR3 DNA: TGTGCCAGCTCACCCGGTGCGCACTATGGCTACACCTTC.

This clone was detected once. The chain is built from TRBV4-2 and TRBJ1-2; D is unresolved. The CDR3 has 15 residues. Trimming stripped 1 base from V and 1 base from J, with 10 bases between. The V gene's germline CDR1 is LGHNA and CDR2 YNFKEQ. The CDR3 here is CASSQGPGDNYGYTF. DNA for the CDR3: TGTGCCAGCAGCCAAGGTCCAGGCGATAACTATGGCTACACCTTC.

This rearrangement joins TRBV12-3 or TRBV12-4 to TRBJ1-5; tentatively, D is TRBD1 (5 bases). With 6 bases removed from V and 3 bases from J, the gap between germline ends came to 9 bases. The CDR3 consists of 13 residues. CDR3 in amino acids: CASRGLANQPQHF. The CDR3 DNA follows: TGTGCCAGCAGGGGACTGGCCAATCAGCCCCAGCATTTT.

The V call is TRBV6-2 or TRBV6-3, the J call TRBJ2-2; D not certain. Germline V CDR1 and CDR2: MNHEY, SVGEGT. The CDR3 runs to 13 residues. V was shortened by 2 bases and J by 6 bases, with 7 bases between the two germline ends. The CDR3 region has the DNA TGTGCCAGCAGTTACGGCATTTCCGGGGAGCTGTTTTTT. Residues: CASSYGISGELFF.

The CDR3 is CASSQGDRAITDTQYF. The CDR3 region has the DNA TGTGCCAGCAGCCAAGGGGACAGAGCTATCACAGATACGCAGTATTTT. The chain has TRBV3-1 (or the pseudogene TRBV3-2) and TRBJ2-3, with 7 nucleotides matching TRBD1. Trimming took 1 base from V and 2 from J; bases not matched to a gene: 6. There are 16 residues in the CDR3. Germline V gene data show CDR1 as LGHDT and CDR2 as YNNKEL (reference sequence).

This clone came up a few times. V gene TRBV16 combines with J gene TRBJ1-5, with no clear D. V shed 1 base and J shed 2 bases, with 12 bases lying between them. The germline gives CDR1 KGHSY, CDR2 FQNENV. CDR3 length equals 16 residues. CDR3 sequence (DNA): TGTGCCAGCAGCCAATATATCCAGGCCGGCAATCAGCCCCAGCATTTT. Protein sequence: CASSQYIQAGNQPQHF.

The chain employs TRBV3-1 (or the pseudogene TRBV3-2) and TRBJ2-1; D is unresolved. The CDR3 is made up of 15 amino acids. Germline-derived CDR1 and CDR2 are LGHDT and YNNKEL (reference sequence). Between the trimmed V and J ends, which lost 4 bases and 0 bases, there was a span of 10 bases. CDR3: CASSLIRSSYNEQFF. The CDR3 DNA is TGTGCCAGCAGCCTTATCCGGAGCTCCTACAATGAGCAGTTCTTC.

The chain joins TRBV10-3 to TRBJ1-2; D perhaps matches TRBD1 (6 bases). The CDR3 consists of 11 residues. With 11 bases removed from V and 8 bases from J, the gap between germline ends came to 15 bases. Germline CDR1 reads ENHRY; CDR2 reads SYGVKD. The DNA for the CDR3 is TGTGCCTCTAAAGAGGGGGACGGCTACACCTTC. Protein sequence: CASKEGDGYTF.

The CDR3 loop is CASSEAGYSGELFF. The CDR3 coding sequence is TGTGCCAGCAGCGAAGCAGGGTATTCCGGGGAGCTGTTTTTT. This chain links TRBV9 with TRBJ2-2; weak D call: TRBD1 (5 bases). Germline V gene data show CDR1 as SGDLS and CDR2 as YYNGEE. The CDR3 is made up of 14 amino acids. Trimming took off 3 bases at V and 6 bases at J, with 12 bases between the two ends.

The chain links TRBV2 to TRBJ1-2; possible D gene TRBD1, 6 bases. Trimming pared 0 bases from V and 0 bases from J, leaving 11 bases between. The germline gives CDR1 SNHLY, CDR2 FYNNEI. This CDR3 contains 16 residues. DNA for the CDR3: TGTGCCAGCAGTGAAGCGCGGACAGTATCTAACTATGGCTACACCTTC. Translation: CASSEARTVSNYGYTF. Full variable domain (outside the CDR3, taken from reference TRBV2 and TRBJ1-2): EPEVTQTPSHQVTQMGQEVILRCVPISNHLYFYWYRQILGQKVEFLVSFYNNEISEKSEIFDDQFSVERPDGSNFTLKIRSTKLEDSAMYFCASSEARTVSNYGYTFGSGTRLTVV.

The chain recombines TRBV10-3 with TRBJ2-1; possibly TRBD1 for D (6 bases). Germline values: CDR1 ENHRY, CDR2 SYGVKD. The CDR3 has 15 amino acids. The V end was cut by 3 bases, the J end by 9 bases, with 18 bases between. This CDR3 is CAISERQGPGFEQFF. In DNA form, the CDR3 reads TGTGCCATCAGTGAACGTCAGGGGCCGGGGTTTGAGCAGTTCTTC.

This chain connects TRBV5-6 to TRBJ1-3, with D possibly being TRBD1 (6 bases). Germline CDR1 and CDR2: SGHDT and YYEEEE. This CDR3 comprises 14 residues. The ends were cut back, 4 bases at V and 7 bases at J, with 15 bases in the middle. The CDR3 loop is CASSQRGKWNTIYF. DNA of the CDR3: TGTGCCAGCAGCCAGAGGGGGAAGTGGAACACCATATATTTT.